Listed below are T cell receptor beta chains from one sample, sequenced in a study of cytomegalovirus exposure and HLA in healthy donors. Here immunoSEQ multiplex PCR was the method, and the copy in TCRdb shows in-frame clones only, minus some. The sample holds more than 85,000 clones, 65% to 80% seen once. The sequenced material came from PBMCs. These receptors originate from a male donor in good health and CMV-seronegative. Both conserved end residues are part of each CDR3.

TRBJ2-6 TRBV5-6 CASSRGVSGANVLTF
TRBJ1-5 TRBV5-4 CASSPRGGGGQPQHF
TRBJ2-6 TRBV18 CASSPLGASSGANVLTF
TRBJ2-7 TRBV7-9 CSSTQGQGLAREQYF
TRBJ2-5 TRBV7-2 CASKRQGALSETQYF
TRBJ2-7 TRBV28 CATSRIYEQYF
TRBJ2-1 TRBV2 CASSEGPGTSQFF
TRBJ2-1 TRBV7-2 CASSTRASAGYNEQFF
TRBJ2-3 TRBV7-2 CASSSILAGRTDTQYF
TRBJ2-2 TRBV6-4 CASSGDTGELFF
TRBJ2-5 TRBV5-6 CASRLGQLETQYF
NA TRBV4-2 CASSQDLSGAGAYEQYF
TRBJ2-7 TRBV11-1 CASSLGWGRRNAYEQYF
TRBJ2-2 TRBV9 CASSVDGDTGELFF
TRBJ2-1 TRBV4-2 CASSQGTSGGEEQFF
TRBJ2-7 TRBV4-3 CASSQALAGLTYEQYF
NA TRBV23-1 CASRTGTGDVYEQYF
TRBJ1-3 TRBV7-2 CASSYSRRSSGNTIYF
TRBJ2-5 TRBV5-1 CASSLVPPRETQYF
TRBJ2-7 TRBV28 CASSLNSPDRVRGSTSYEQYF
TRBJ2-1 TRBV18 CASSAPLAGVGRYEQFF
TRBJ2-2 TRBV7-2 CASTPAGGQGHTGELFF
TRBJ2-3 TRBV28 CASSLVVRGQDTQYF
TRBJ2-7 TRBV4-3 CASSARGSYEQYF